This T cell receptor (beta chain) was sequenced during a study of control samples from healthy donors and cancer patients. Measured with immunoSEQ multiplex PCR; TCRdb has only the in-frame clones, and not every one. The top ten hold more than 1.3% of the sample, which has 150,000 to 200,000 clones, 90% seen once. The CDR3 extends over 12 amino acids. CDR1 ENHRY and CDR2 SYGVKD come from the germline V gene. V lost 9 bases, J lost 2 bases, and 2 bases stayed unmatched. What was sequenced was blood. This TCR derives from a woman in her forties or fifties in good health. The gene calls are TRBV10-3 and TRBJ2-7, with TRBD1 matching over 9 bases. This CDR3 reads CAIGTGTYEQYF. The CDR3 coding sequence is TGTGCCATAGGGACAGGGACCTACGAGCAGTACTTC.